The rows below give T cell receptor beta chains drawn from one sample of a study of blood T cell repertoires in COVID-19. Assay: immunoSEQ multiplex PCR; the TCRdb copy retains only in-frame clones and omits some. The data hold around 290,000 clones, with approximately 90% observed a single time. What was sequenced was peripheral blood. Receptors originate from a woman aged 25-40 years with COVID-19, enrolled during active disease. Each CDR3 is given without its conserved first and last residue. The order of the fields is V gene, clone size, J gene, CDR3 protein. Clone size is given for some rows only: seen once, a few or many times, or a class if the clone is expanded.

V gene: TRBV5-1; clone size: .; J gene: TRBJ2-7; CDR3 protein: ASSLFSGGYEQY
V gene: TRBV5-6; clone size: .; J gene: TRBJ2-7; CDR3 protein: ASSLGAGNEQY
V gene: TRBV7-8; clone size: .; J gene: TRBJ2-5; CDR3 protein: ASRTGGRETQY
V gene: TRBV9; clone size: once; J gene: TRBJ1-2; CDR3 protein: ASSLRQNYGYT
V gene: TRBV27; clone size: .; J gene: TRBJ1-3; CDR3 protein: ASSLFGQGSGNTIY
V gene: TRBV7-2; clone size: .; J gene: TRBJ1-2; CDR3 protein: ASRVEGGPPNYGYT
V gene: TRBV3-1/TRBV3-2; clone size: few; J gene: TRBJ1-2; CDR3 protein: ASSQDVQGTRYT
V gene: TRBV2; clone size: once; J gene: TRBJ2-2; CDR3 protein: ARKGQGAIGELF
V gene: TRBV19; clone size: .; J gene: TRBJ1-2; CDR3 protein: ASRRDSGSRYT
V gene: TRBV6-1; clone size: once; J gene: TRBJ2-1; CDR3 protein: ASSEVGGVGRNEQF
V gene: TRBV27; clone size: .; J gene: TRBJ2-7; CDR3 protein: ASSQGSWTSGSYEQY
V gene: TRBV30; clone size: .; J gene: TRBJ2-2; CDR3 protein: AWGSANTGELF
V gene: TRBV29-1; clone size: .; J gene: TRBJ2-3; CDR3 protein: SAEGVASTDTQY
V gene: TRBV4-2; clone size: .; J gene: TRBJ2-3; CDR3 protein: ASSQDLFDTQY
V gene: TRBV6-5; clone size: .; J gene: TRBJ2-7; CDR3 protein: ASRRQGADEQY
V gene: TRBV7-2; clone size: .; J gene: TRBJ1-5; CDR3 protein: ASSTRTGGHQPQH
V gene: TRBV28; clone size: .; J gene: TRBJ1-1; CDR3 protein: ASSFPPAGTANTEAF
V gene: TRBV29-1; clone size: .; J gene: TRBJ2-7; CDR3 protein: SVEVGGVGEQY
V gene: TRBV30; clone size: .; J gene: TRBJ1-2; CDR3 protein: AWTGQWSYGYT
V gene: TRBV19; clone size: .; J gene: TRBJ2-1; CDR3 protein: ASSIRSLANNEQF
V gene: TRBV9; clone size: .; J gene: TRBJ1-1; CDR3 protein: ASSARLNTEAF
V gene: TRBV5-5; clone size: .; J gene: TRBJ1-1; CDR3 protein: ASSFLYTTFMNTEAF
V gene: TRBV25-1; clone size: .; J gene: TRBJ2-1; CDR3 protein: ASSERYVSSGRDEQF
V gene: TRBV30; clone size: .; J gene: TRBJ1-5; CDR3 protein: AWSVGQGNQPQH
V gene: TRBV5-5; clone size: once; J gene: TRBJ1-5; CDR3 protein: ASSRDFPISSNQPQH
V gene: TRBV19; clone size: .; J gene: TRBJ1-3; CDR3 protein: ASTLGNTIY
V gene: TRBV27; clone size: once; J gene: TRBJ2-3; CDR3 protein: ASRGGGWGSTDTQY
V gene: TRBV10-3; clone size: .; J gene: TRBJ2-7; CDR3 protein: AIRRDRVSDEQY
V gene: TRBV7-9; clone size: .; J gene: TRBJ2-1; CDR3 protein: ASSLGWASGSNEQF
V gene: TRBV9; clone size: .; J gene: TRBJ1-2; CDR3 protein: ASSPSDLQGYT
V gene: TRBV28; clone size: .; J gene: TRBJ1-2; CDR3 protein: ASSIQPGPRGYT
V gene: TRBV4-1; clone size: .; J gene: TRBJ2-2; CDR3 protein: ASSQDPVGELF
V gene: TRBV15; clone size: .; J gene: TRBJ2-1; CDR3 protein: ATSRDPPPGSGRGLYNEQF
V gene: TRBV2; clone size: .; J gene: TRBJ2-1; CDR3 protein: ASRVAGIAYNEQF
V gene: TRBV28; clone size: .; J gene: TRBJ1-4; CDR3 protein: ASSLGRGRGEKLF
V gene: TRBV4-1; clone size: .; J gene: TRBJ2-2; CDR3 protein: ASSQAPGSTGELF
V gene: TRBV2; clone size: .; J gene: TRBJ2-3; CDR3 protein: ASKDPRTSGSRGDTQY
V gene: TRBV6-6; clone size: .; J gene: TRBJ2-3; CDR3 protein: ASSPRRAGALGTDTQY
V gene: TRBV27; clone size: .; J gene: TRBJ1-1; CDR3 protein: ASTPDRGVTEAF
V gene: TRBV11-3; clone size: .; J gene: TRBJ2-1; CDR3 protein: ASSYGLAGHNEQF
V gene: TRBV6-1; clone size: once; J gene: TRBJ1-6; CDR3 protein: ASSDFREGNSPLH
V gene: TRBV18; clone size: few; J gene: TRBJ2-2; CDR3 protein: ASSSLQVNTGELF
V gene: TRBV15; clone size: .; J gene: TRBJ1-5; CDR3 protein: ATSRDRAGYQPQH
V gene: TRBV27; clone size: .; J gene: TRBJ2-7; CDR3 protein: ASSSLLGGYHEQY
V gene: TRBV27; clone size: .; J gene: TRBJ2-7; CDR3 protein: ASRRGLLVYEQY
V gene: TRBV18; clone size: .; J gene: TRBJ1-2; CDR3 protein: ASSLTATYGYT
V gene: TRBV29-1; clone size: .; J gene: TRBJ1-2; CDR3 protein: SVYTGKGYT
V gene: TRBV7-2; clone size: .; J gene: TRBJ1-2; CDR3 protein: ASSSGLGSVYGYT
V gene: TRBV6-1; clone size: .; J gene: TRBJ1-6; CDR3 protein: ASSDRQGAGNSPLH
V gene: TRBV28; clone size: few; J gene: TRBJ1-2; CDR3 protein: ASRATGRNYGYT
V gene: TRBV5-4; clone size: .; J gene: TRBJ2-7; CDR3 protein: ASSLVGGAYEQY
V gene: TRBV11-1; clone size: .; J gene: TRBJ2-1; CDR3 protein: ASSSGLAGGNEQF
V gene: TRBV30; clone size: few; J gene: TRBJ1-3; CDR3 protein: AWSLGAGNTIY
V gene: TRBV6-1; clone size: once; J gene: TRBJ1-4; CDR3 protein: ASSDRGATNEKLF
V gene: TRBV18; clone size: .; J gene: TRBJ1-1; CDR3 protein: ASSPGGIGTEAF
V gene: TRBV28; clone size: .; J gene: TRBJ1-2; CDR3 protein: ASSPPIPHGYT
V gene: TRBV28; clone size: .; J gene: TRBJ2-2; CDR3 protein: ASSPIAGEGGELF
V gene: TRBV4-1; clone size: .; J gene: TRBJ1-5; CDR3 protein: ASSRGGQGANQPQH
V gene: TRBV30; clone size: .; J gene: TRBJ1-4; CDR3 protein: AWRRGLEEKLF